Each of the 9 T cell receptor beta chains below was sequenced from the same sample in a study of PD-L1 blockade in urothelial cancer. Time point: pretreatment peripheral blood. Using immunoSEQ multiplex PCR, the repertoire was profiled, and TCRdb retains in-frame clones only, with some absent. The data hold tens of thousands of clones, with roughly 85% observed a single time. The specimen was PBMCs, collected around atezolizumab (anti-PD-L1) treatment. These receptors all stem from an older woman with urothelial cancer.

This clone was detected only a few times. This chain uses TRBV7-8 with TRBJ1-4; D gene uncertain. This CDR3 comprises 16 residues. Germline loops: CDR1 SGHVS, CDR2 FQNEAQ. V dropped 1 base and J dropped 8 bases, with 17 bases sitting between them. The chain's CDR3 is CASSLVGEGADEKLFF. The CDR3, as DNA: TGTGCCAGCAGCTTAGTCGGCGAGGGCGCAGACGAAAAACTGTTTTTT.

The CDR3 here is CASSRLSGSTYEQYF. DNA of the CDR3: TGTGCCAGCAGTCGCCTATCGGGGAGTACCTACGAGCAGTACTTC. The chain joins TRBV28 to TRBJ2-7, with D possibly being TRBD2 (5 bases). V was cut by 5 bases and J by 2 bases, with 16 bases left in between. The CDR3 runs 15 residues. Germline V gene data show CDR1 as MDHEN and CDR2 as SYDVKM. The variable domain in full, with the rest retrieved from reference TRBV28 and TRBJ2-7, is DVKVTQSSRYLVKRTGEKVFLECVQDMDHENMFWYRQDPGLGLRLIYFSYDVKMKEKGDIPEGYSVSREKKERFSLILESASTNQTSMYLCASSRLSGSTYEQYFGPGTRLTVT.

CDR3 region: CASIRAGSDQPQHF. For the CDR3, the DNA is TGTGCCAGTATCCGGGCAGGGTCGGATCAGCCCCAGCATTTT. This chain connects TRBV19 to TRBJ1-5; a possible D gene is TRBD1 (5 bases). Looked up from germline, CDR1 is LNHDA and CDR2 is SQIVND (reference sequence). The CDR3 totals 14 residues. The ends were cut back, 7 bases at V and 5 bases at J, with 15 bases in the middle.

V gene TRBV15 combines with J gene TRBJ2-7, with TRBD2 identical over 7 bases. The CDR3 spans 13 residues. CDR1 is LNHNV and CDR2 is YYDKDF in the germline V gene (reference sequence). V trimming: 1 base; J trimming: 5 bases; junction bases outside the gene matches: 2. CDR3 sequence: CATSRGRGDEQYF. CDR3 nucleotide sequence: TGTGCCACCAGCAGAGGTCGGGGGGACGAGCAGTACTTC.

This sequence joins TRBV4-3 and TRBJ2-3, with D tentatively TRBD2 (5 bases). This CDR3 contains 14 residues. Germline V gene sequence: CDR1 LGHNA, CDR2 YSLEER. V lost 3 bases and J 4 bases, leaving 11 bases between the germline ends. In nucleotides, the CDR3 is TGCGCCAGCAGCCATCCTCAAGCGGCAGATACGCAGTATTTT. Translation: CASSHPQAADTQYF.

The CDR3 sequence is CASSLSVPRDTPYEQYF. CDR3 bases: TGTGCCAGCAGTTTATCGGTCCCCCGGGACACTCCCTACGAGCAGTACTTC. The V gene is TRBV27, the J gene TRBJ2-7; the D gene is possibly TRBD1 (6 bases). V lost 0 bases and J lost 2, with 17 bases in between. The CDR3 has 17 residues. Germline CDR1 MNHEY, CDR2 SMNVEV (reference sequence).

The chain carries TRBV9 and TRBJ2-3; no definite D call. With 5 bases removed from V and 1 base from J, the gap between germline ends came to 14 bases. This CDR3 is built from 15 residues. Germline values: CDR1 SGDLS, CDR2 YYNGEE. DNA for the CDR3: TGTGCCAGCAGTCCCGATGGTCGGGGCACAGATACGCAGTATTTT. Translation: CASSPDGRGTDTQYF.

This clone appeared once. This sequence joins TRBV7-3 and TRBJ2-3, with a weak D call TRBD2 (6 bases). Looked up from germline, CDR1 is SGHTA and CDR2 is FQGTGA. Trimming left V 2 bases short and J 4 bases short, with 13 bases between. The length of the CDR3 is 15 residues. CDR3 sequence: CASSLPLGGADTQYF. CDR3 nucleotides: TGTGCCAGCAGCTTACCCTTGGGGGGAGCAGATACGCAGTATTTT.

V is TRBV4-2 and J is TRBJ2-1, with a possible D match to TRBD2 (5 bases). Germline CDR1 reads LGHNA; CDR2 reads YNFKEQ. Trimming left V 2 bases short and J 15 bases short, with 17 bases between. The CDR3 is made up of 13 amino acids. CDR3 DNA: TGTGCCAGCAGCCAATCGGGCGGGCAGGTGCTGTTCTTC. This encodes CASSQSGGQVLFF.